The TCR beta chain described here comes from a study of blood T cells in healthy people across ages. General study findings and limits: Diversity figures based on one million T cells were deemed too low.

For the second PCR, which ran for about 7 to 11 cycles, a sample-barcoded 5' primer and a J-beta primer mix were used. TCRdb redid the calling of the 5' RACE reads with MiXCR, one entry per CDR3 protein. The table has more than 800,000 distinct CDR3 sequences, 29% seen once. As regards this clonotype: Its antigen is as yet unknown.

Isolation yielded PBMCs, at least 6 million per sample, in every case. This CDR3 is 13 amino acids long. Germline V gene sequence: CDR1 MNHEY, CDR2 SVGEGT. The V segment lost 6 bases and the J segment 5 bases; nucleotides outside the gene matches: 3. The chain links TRBV6-2 or TRBV6-3 to TRBJ2-1; TRBD2 agrees at 8 bases. This receptor was identified in a woman aged 80 or older in good health. The sequenced material came from blood. The CDR3 sequence is CASSDGGDNEQFF. The DNA for the CDR3 is TGTGCCAGCAGCGACGGGGGGGACAATGAGCAGTTCTTC.